The entry below describes one TCR beta chain. Its antigen is currently unknown. This entry is derived from a study of cytomegalovirus exposure and HLA in healthy donors. Findings and limits, study-wide: Previous analysis showed most TCR beta V segments were productive about 90% or about 30% of the time. Analysis performed later showed TCR beta chains linked to HLA being more clonally expanded than equally common others. In a later analysis, at a false discovery rate of 0.05, 16,951 TCR beta sequences were associated with HLA alleles.

The PCR used 60 Vbeta and 13 Jbeta primers. Libraries were prepared by immunoSEQ multiplex PCR; TCRdb keeps only in-frame clonotypes and omits some of them. The repertoire holds around 190,000 clones, with approximately 80% as singletons. This CDR3 has 13 residues. The germline gives CDR1 MNHEY, CDR2 SMNVEV (reference sequence). Trimming stripped 2 bases from V and 8 bases from J, with 9 bases between. The chain uses TRBV27 and TRBJ2-2; weak D call: TRBD2 (5 bases). The sequence came from a girl aged 2 to 9 in good health and CMV-seropositive. The material sequenced was PBMCs. This CDR3 is CASSLTRWGELFF. DNA of the CDR3: TGTGCCAGCAGTTTAACTAGGTGGGGGGAGCTGTTTTTT.